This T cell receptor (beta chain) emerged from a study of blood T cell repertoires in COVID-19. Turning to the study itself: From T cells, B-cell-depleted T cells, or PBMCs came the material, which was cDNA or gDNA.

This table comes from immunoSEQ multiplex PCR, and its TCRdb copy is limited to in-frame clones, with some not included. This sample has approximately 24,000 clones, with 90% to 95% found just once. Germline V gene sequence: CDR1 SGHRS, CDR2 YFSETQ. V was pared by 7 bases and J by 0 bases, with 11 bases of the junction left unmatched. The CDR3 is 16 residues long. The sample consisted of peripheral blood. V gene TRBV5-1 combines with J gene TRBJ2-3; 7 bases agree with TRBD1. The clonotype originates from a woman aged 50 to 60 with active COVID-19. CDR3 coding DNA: TGCGCCAGCTATGCCCCCGGGACAGTGAGCACAGATACGCAGTATTTT. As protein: CASYAPGTVSTDTQYF.